These 24 T cell receptor beta chains originate from one sample sequenced in a study of T cells after yellow fever vaccination. TCRdb re-analysed the 5' RACE reads in MiXCR, keeping a single row per CDR3 protein. There are 300,000 to 350,000 distinct CDR3 sequences in the sample; roughly 8% occur only once, and approximately 16% lies in the top ten. The specimen comprised PBMCs, sampled more than 35 days after the first yellow fever vaccination. These receptors all come from a young man who received the YFV17D yellow fever vaccine.

The chain couples TRBV5-5 to TRBJ2-1, with D possibly TRBD1 on 6 matching bases. This CDR3 spans 12 amino acids. V gave up 4 bases and J gave up 8 bases, with 10 bases separating them. Per germline, CDR1 SGHKS and CDR2 YYEKEE (reference sequence). This chain's CDR3 is CASSVDSHEQFF. CDR3 DNA: TGTGCCAGCAGCGTGGACAGCCATGAGCAGTTCTTC.

The CDR3 DNA is TGTGCCAGCAGCCCGGACAGGGGGGGGTCACCCCTCCACTTT. Its translation is CASSPDRGGSPLHF. The genes are TRBV12-3 or TRBV12-4 and TRBJ1-6; TRBD1 agrees at 10 bases. This CDR3 spans 14 amino acids. V lost 6 bases, J lost 10 bases, and 6 bases stayed unmatched.

This clonotype has a handful of counts. The chain links TRBV2 to TRBJ2-7, with 7 bases identical to TRBD1. Per germline, CDR1 SNHLY and CDR2 FYNNEI. The V segment lost 5 bases and the J segment 4 bases; nucleotides outside the gene matches: 2. This CDR3 has 12 amino acids. CDR3 DNA sequence: TGTGCCAGCAGTCGCAGGGGGTACGAGCAGTACTTC. Translated: CASSRRGYEQYF.

This clonotype was seen repeatedly, ten times or more. This rearrangement joins TRBV5-1 to TRBJ2-2; 10 bases line up with TRBD1. Germline CDR1 reads SGHRS; CDR2 reads YFSETQ. J lost 3 bases, V lost 3 bases, and 2 bases had no gene match. The length of the CDR3 is 15 residues. CDR3 amino acids: CASSSGTGDTGELFF. The CDR3 DNA follows: TGCGCCAGCAGCTCCGGGACAGGGGACACCGGGGAGCTGTTTTTT.

This clonotype was seen ten or more times. The rearrangement joins TRBV18 to TRBJ2-4; D possibly corresponds to TRBD2 (6 bases). The V and J ends lost 3 bases and 8 bases respectively, with 8 bases between them. The germline gives CDR1 KGHSH, CDR2 LQKENI. The CDR3 contains 12 residues. This CDR3 is CASSPGEDIQYF. The CDR3 nucleotides read TGTGCCAGCTCACCTGGGGAGGACATTCAGTACTTC.

In this sample, this clonotype turned up a few times. The V call is TRBV10-3, the J call TRBJ2-3; perhaps TRBD1 as D (6 bases). The CDR3 covers 14 residues. With 8 bases removed from V and 1 base from J, the gap between germline ends came to 13 bases. CDR1 and CDR2 from the germline V gene are ENHRY and SYGVKD. CDR3 DNA: TGTGCCATCCAACCGGGACATCGCACAGATACGCAGTATTTT. Translating gives CAIQPGHRTDTQYF.

This clonotype showed up just a few times. Here the CDR3 reads CASTRGGSQPQHF. In nucleotides, the CDR3 is TGTGCCAGCACCCGGGGGGGGTCTCAGCCCCAGCATTTT. V and J are TRBV12-3 or TRBV12-4 and TRBJ1-5; possible D gene TRBD1, 5 bases. V gave up 7 bases and J gave up 6 bases, with 13 bases separating them. This CDR3 is 13 amino acids long.

V is TRBV6-2 or TRBV6-3 and J is TRBJ2-3; the match to TRBD1 covers 8 bases. The germline gives CDR1 MNHEY, CDR2 SVGEGT. The CDR3 runs 16 residues. With V trimmed by 2 bases and J by 3 bases, 7 bases remained unmatched. CDR3 region: CASSYPTGEETDTQYF. In DNA form, the CDR3 reads TGTGCCAGCAGTTACCCGACAGGGGAGGAGACAGATACGCAGTATTTT.

The V gene is TRBV20-1, the J gene TRBJ2-7, with D uncertain. The V gene lost 1 base and the J gene lost 4 bases, with 14 bases spanning the gap. This CDR3 is built from 14 residues. CDR1 and CDR2 from the germline V gene are DFQATT and SNEGSKA (reference sequence). DNA of the CDR3: TGCAGTGCTAGAGTGACGGGCCCCGGATACGAGCAGTACGTC. Residues: CSARVTGPGYEQYV.

The rearrangement joins TRBV29-1 to TRBJ2-5; 7 nucleotides agree with TRBD2. Trimming cost V 4 bases and J 5 bases; bases outside gene matches: 7. CDR1 and CDR2 from the germline V gene are SQVTM and ANQGSEA. There are 13 residues in the CDR3. CDR3 loop: CSVVLDGRETQYF. DNA of the CDR3: TGCAGCGTTGTACTCGACGGGAGGGAGACCCAGTACTTC.

The J gene is TRBJ1-5, the V gene TRBV7-2; tentatively, D is TRBD1 (5 bases). This CDR3 is built from 13 residues. Trimming pared 5 bases from V and 3 bases from J, leaving 8 bases between. Germline lookup yields CDR1 SGHTA and CDR2 FQGNSA. The CDR3 nucleotides are TGTGCCAGCAGCCGGGACGACAATCAGCCCCAGCATTTT. The encoded protein is CASSRDDNQPQHF.

This clonotype came up a few times. V usage is TRBV6-5 and J usage is TRBJ2-2; 7 nucleotides align to TRBD1. The V gene end was trimmed by 3 bases and the J gene end by 6 bases; junction bases not matched to a gene: 10. CDR1 and CDR2 (germline): MNHEY, SVGAGI. The CDR3 spans 16 residues. The chain's CDR3 is CASSYRSGTAAGELFF. In nucleotides, the CDR3 is TGTGCCAGCAGTTATCGGTCCGGGACAGCGGCCGGGGAGCTGTTTTTT.

Only a few counts were recorded for this clonotype. The chain is built from TRBV5-1 and TRBJ2-1, with D perhaps assigned TRBD1 or TRBD2 (5 bases each). CDR1 SGHRS and CDR2 YFSETQ come from the germline V gene. The CDR3 contains 15 residues. Trimming stripped 4 bases from V and 6 bases from J, with 17 bases between. The CDR3 DNA reads as TGCGCCAGCAGCGTGACCCCCAGGGACGGCAATGAGCAGTTCTTC. Protein: CASSVTPRDGNEQFF.

The chain uses TRBV4-3 and TRBJ1-1, with D perhaps TRBD1 (6 bases). V lost 1 base to trimming and J lost 5 bases, with 20 bases between them. Germline V gives CDR1 LGHNA, CDR2 YSLEER. The CDR3 is 17 residues long. The CDR3 region has the DNA TGCGCCAGCAGCCAAGTATATCCCACAGGGCTGGGGACTGAAGCTTTCTTT. This sequence encodes CASSQVYPTGLGTEAFF.

The chain links TRBV7-9 to TRBJ1-6, with TRBD1 as a possible D gene (6 bases). With 4 bases removed from V and 6 bases from J, the gap between germline ends came to 10 bases. Per germline, CDR1 SEHNR and CDR2 FQNEAQ (reference sequence). CDR3 length: 14 amino acids. This chain's CDR3 is CASSYGQTNSPLHF. The CDR3 nucleotides read TGTGCCAGCAGCTACGGACAGACTAATTCACCCCTCCACTTT.

This chain links TRBV11-2 with TRBJ2-5; 12 nucleotides agree with TRBD2. The V and J ends lost 4 bases and 2 bases, in that order; junction bases with no gene match: 5. CDR1 SGHAT and CDR2 FQNNGV come from the germline V gene. This CDR3 has 16 residues. CDR3 in amino acids: CASSSNGLAGQETQYF. The DNA of the CDR3 is TGTGCCAGCAGCTCCAACGGACTAGCGGGGCAAGAGACCCAGTACTTC.

The sample holds a few counts of this clonotype. This chain connects TRBV18 to TRBJ2-1; 8 bases match TRBD2. Trimming removed 5 bases from V and 2 bases from J; junction bases left unmatched: 5. The germline V gene encodes CDR1 KGHSH and CDR2 LQKENI. CDR3 size: 15 residues. The CDR3 DNA follows: TGTGCCAGCTCATTCCAGCGGGGGCCCTACAATGAGCAGTTCTTC. It translates to CASSFQRGPYNEQFF.

This clonotype was counted ten times or more. This rearrangement joins TRBV6-1 to TRBJ2-3; D is unresolved. V was clipped by 7 bases and J by 2 bases, with 19 bases between them. CDR3 length equals 16 residues. Per the germline V gene, CDR1 is MNHNS and CDR2 is SASEGT. CDR3 bases: TGTGCCAGCACCAAAGAGGTGGCAGACCCCACAGATACGCAGTATTTT. Its translation: CASTKEVADPTDTQYF.

V usage is TRBV30 and J usage is TRBJ1-5, with 10 bases that match TRBD1. From germline, CDR1 is GTSNPN and CDR2 SVGIG (reference sequence). The CDR3 runs 14 residues. The trim removed 5 bases at V and 4 bases at J, leaving 5 bases unmatched. CDR3 region: CAWPGQGSNQPQHF. DNA for the CDR3: TGTGCCTGGCCGGGACAGGGGTCGAATCAGCCCCAGCATTTT. Full variable domain (missing parts from reference TRBV30 and TRBJ1-5): SQTIHQWPATLVQPVGSPLSLECTVEGTSNPNLYWYRQAAGRGLQLLFYSVGIGQISSEVPQNLSASRPQDRQFILSSKKLLLSDSGFYLCAWPGQGSNQPQHFGDGTRLSIL.

The gene calls are TRBV9 and TRBJ1-5; D is unresolved. V lost 1 base and J lost 7, with 12 bases in between. CDR1 is SGDLS and CDR2 is YYNGEE in the germline V gene. The CDR3 has 14 residues. Written as DNA, the CDR3 is TGTGCCAGCAGCGTATCGGGGAAGGGACAGCCCCAGCATTTT. As protein: CASSVSGKGQPQHF.

The chain joins TRBV18 to TRBJ1-5; D unclear. The germline V gene has CDR1 KGHSH and CDR2 LQKENI. The CDR3 is 19 amino acids. V was pared by 6 bases and J by 0 bases, with 24 bases between. In nucleotides, the CDR3 is TGTGCCAGCTCGCCCTCCTATGATTGGCAGGCCTATAGCAATCAGCCCCAGCATTTT. Residues: CASSPSYDWQAYSNQPQHF.

The rearrangement uses TRBV19 and TRBJ2-1; D call uncertain. Looked up from germline, CDR1 is LNHDA and CDR2 is SQIVND (reference sequence). CDR3 length equals 16 residues. Trimming shortened V by 5 bases and J by 0 bases, and 14 bases separated the two germline ends. In nucleotides, the CDR3 is TGTGCCAGTAGTCCAAAGACCCCGGGCTCCTACAATGAGCAGTTCTTC. As protein: CASSPKTPGSYNEQFF.

The chain couples TRBV10-3 to TRBJ2-7, with D possibly being TRBD1 (7 bases). Trimming cost V 10 bases and J 2 bases, with 12 bases left between them. Germline lookup yields CDR1 ENHRY and CDR2 SYGVKD. This CDR3 has 12 amino acids. The CDR3 here is CATGDRTYEQYF. The CDR3, as DNA: TGTGCCACGGGGGACAGAACCTACGAGCAGTACTTC.

This clonotype appeared a few times. V gene TRBV11-2 combines with J gene TRBJ2-2; 9 nucleotides align to TRBD1. From germline, CDR1 is SGHAT and CDR2 FQNNGV. The CDR3 is 18 amino acids. The V segment lost 5 bases and the J segment 0 bases; nucleotides outside the gene matches: 10. The CDR3 nucleotides are TGTGCCAGCAGCCGAGTGGGGACAGGGCCAACGAACACCGGGGAGCTGTTTTTT. Amino acid sequence: CASSRVGTGPTNTGELFF.